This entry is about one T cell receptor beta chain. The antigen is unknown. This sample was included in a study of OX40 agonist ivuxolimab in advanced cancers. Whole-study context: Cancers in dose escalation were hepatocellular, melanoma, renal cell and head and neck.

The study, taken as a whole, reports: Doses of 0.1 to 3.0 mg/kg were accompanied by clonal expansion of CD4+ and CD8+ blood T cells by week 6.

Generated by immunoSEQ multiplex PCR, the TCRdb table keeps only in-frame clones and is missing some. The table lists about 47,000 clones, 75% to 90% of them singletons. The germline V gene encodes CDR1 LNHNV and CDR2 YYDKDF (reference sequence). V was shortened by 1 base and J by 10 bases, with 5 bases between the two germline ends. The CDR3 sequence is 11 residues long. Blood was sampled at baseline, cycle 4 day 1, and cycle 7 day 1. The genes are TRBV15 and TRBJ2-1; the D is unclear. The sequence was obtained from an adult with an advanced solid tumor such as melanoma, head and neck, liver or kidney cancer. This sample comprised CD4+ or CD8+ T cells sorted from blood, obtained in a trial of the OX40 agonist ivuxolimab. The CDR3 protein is CATSRALEQFF. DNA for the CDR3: TGTGCCACCAGCAGAGCTTTGGAGCAGTTCTTC. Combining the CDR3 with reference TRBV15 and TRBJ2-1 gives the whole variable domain DAMVIQNPRYQVTQFGKPVTLSCSQTLNHNVMYWYQQKSSQAPKLLFHYYDKDFNNEADTPDNFQSRRPNTSFCFLDIRSPGLGDTAMYLCATSRALEQFFGPGTRLTVL.